These 22 T cell receptor beta chains originate from one sample sequenced in a study of CD8+ T cells in alopecia areata. After isolation, RNA underwent reverse transcription to generate cDNA as the sequencing template. Repertoires were generated with immunoSEQ multiplex PCR, while TCRdb's copy carries only in-frame clones and drops some. The sample is made up of approximately 1,300 clones, none counted only once. Input material: lesional skin. The receptor set was obtained from a C3H/HeJ mouse with alopecia areata. The strain's MHC haplotype is H2-k.

The sample holds many counts of this clone. The genes and germline here are from mouse. The sequenced fragment ends 4 residues before the CDR3 boundary, so the rest is inferred from the germline J gene. The gene calls are TRBV13-1 and TRBJ2-7; TRBD2 aligns across 8 bases. Trimming at V came to 5 bases and at J to 0 bases, leaving 7 bases not matched to a gene. The CDR3 covers 15 residues. In germline, CDR1 is NSHNY, CDR2 SYGAGN. CDR3 sequence: CASSGTGRSSYEQYF. The sequenced part of the CDR3 DNA is TGTGCCAGCAGCGGGACTGGTAGGAGCTCCTAT.

This clone was counted a few times. Any gene name here is a mouse gene name. The CDR3 end lies 4 residues beyond the end of the read and is filled in from the germline J gene. The V and J genes are TRBV19 and TRBJ2-3, with 11 nucleotides matching TRBD2. Germline V gives CDR1 FNHDT, CDR2 SITEND (reference sequence). This CDR3 contains 15 residues. V lost 4 bases, J lost 1 base, and 2 bases stayed unmatched. This CDR3 reads CASSPDWGGAETLYF. CDR3 DNA, as far as it was read: TGTGCCAGCAGTCCGGACTGGGGGGGTGCAGAA.

This clone was found many times. At residue 13, the TCRdb protein departs from the DNA translation, so the protein shown here was derived from the DNA itself. The genes and germline here are from mouse. The CDR3 is cut off 3 residues early in the read; its end comes from the germline J gene. The chain couples TRBV19 to TRBJ1-3; 11 positions match TRBD1. CDR3 length: 16 amino acids. V trimming: 5 bases; J trimming: 2 bases; junction bases outside the gene matches: 6. Germline V lookup: CDR1 FNHDT, CDR2 SITEND (reference sequence). Incomplete CDR3 DNA: TGTGCCAGCAGCACTCCGGGACAGGGGGCTGGAAATACG. This sequence encodes CASSTPGQGAGNT. Given in full, the CDR3 is CASSTPGQGAGNTLYF.

This clone was counted a few times. The genes and germline here are from mouse. The missing CDR3 end, 4 residues past where the read stops, is filled in from the germline J gene. This chain uses TRBV13-3 with TRBJ2-3; TRBD1 might be the D (6 bases). This CDR3 region has 16 residues. V lost 4 bases and J lost 0, with 15 bases in between. The germline CDR1 and CDR2 sequences are NNHDY and SYVADS. The CDR3 sequence: CASSILDRSSAETLYF. The DNA read from the CDR3 is TGTGCCAGCAGTATACTCGACAGGTCTAGTGCAGAA.

This clone was recorded a few times. These gene names are mouse names. The DNA ends 4 residues before the CDR3 does, and the rest of the CDR3 is filled in from the germline J gene. The rearrangement links TRBV13-1 to TRBJ1-4, with D possibly TRBD1 on 6 matching bases. CDR1 NSHNY and CDR2 SYGAGN come from the germline V gene. Deletions cut 4 bases from V and 6 bases from J, with 13 bases between. The CDR3 has 14 residues. Incomplete CDR3 DNA: TGTGCCAGCAGTATGGGGGGGCGCGACGAA. Amino acids: CASSMGGRDE. From start to end, the CDR3 is CASSMGGRDERLFF. Full variable domain (remainder filled in from reference TRBV13-1 and TRBJ1-4): EAAVTQSPRNKVTVTGGNVTLSCRQTNSHNYMYWYRQDTGHGLRLIHYSYGAGNLRIGDVPDGYKATRTTQEDFFLLLELASPSQTSLYFCASSMGGRDERLFFGHGTKLSVL.

Comment on this clone: At residue 11, the TCRdb protein and translated DNA are inconsistent; the protein given comes from the DNA. A far larger clone is off by one base, so a read error is likely. The gene names here belong to mouse. The CDR3 is cut off 3 residues early in the read; its end comes from the germline J gene. The V call is TRBV19, the J call TRBJ1-3, with D hard to call. CDR1 and CDR2 (germline): FNHDT, SITEND (reference sequence). The CDR3 totals 14 residues. V dropped 0 bases and J dropped 3 bases, with 7 bases sitting between them. The CDR3 reads CASSIVGFGNTLYF. The CDR3 bases that were read are TGTGCCAGCAGTATAGTGGGTTTTGGAAATACG.

Ten or more counts support this clone. Each gene name is a mouse one. The read finishes 4 residues shy of the CDR3 end, and the germline J gene is used to complete it. The chain has TRBV14 and TRBJ1-2; tentative D call: TRBD1 (5 bases). This CDR3 has 14 amino acids. Trimming left V 2 bases short and J 0 bases short, with 8 bases between. Germline V gives CDR1 SGHDT, CDR2 FRDEAV. The CDR3 here is CASSLGGANSDYTF. The CDR3 DNA, read in part, is TGTGCCAGCAGTTTGGGGGGAGCAAACTCC.

Sample share makes this clone hyperexpanded. Gene names are the mouse ones. The read ends 4 residues before the CDR3 terminus; that terminus is restored from the germline J gene. This sequence joins TRBV31 and TRBJ1-2; maybe TRBD1 (5 bases). The length of the CDR3 is 13 residues. CDR1 is GKSSPN, CDR2 SITVG, per germline. The V gene lost 2 bases and the J gene lost 2 bases, with 9 bases spanning the gap. CDR3 DNA (partial): TGTGCCTGGAGTGTCAGGGTCAACTCC. Protein: CAWSVRVNS. The CDR3, in full, reads CAWSVRVNSDYTF. Full variable domain (outside the CDR3, taken from reference TRBV31 and TRBJ1-2): AQTIHQWPVAEIKAVGSPLSLGCTIKGKSSPNLYWYWQATGGTLQQLFYSITVGQVESVVQLNLSASRPKDDQFILSTEKLLLSHSGFYLCAWSVRVNSDYTFGSGTRLLVI.

This clone was counted at least ten times. These gene names are mouse names. With the read ending 4 residues before the CDR3 end, the germline J gene is used to fill in that end. The rearrangement links TRBV31 to TRBJ1-4; perhaps TRBD1 as D (6 bases). CDR1 is GKSSPN and CDR2 is SITVG in the germline V gene. V lost 0 bases and J lost 6, with 11 bases in between. The CDR3 loop spans 14 amino acids. Here the CDR3 reads CAWSLPGEDERLFF. CDR3 DNA (partial): TGTGCCTGGAGTCTACCAGGGGAGGACGAA.

This clone was seen ten or more times. At residue 11, the translated DNA and the protein in TCRdb do not agree; the protein given here is derived from the DNA. All gene names here are mouse names. Coverage ceases 3 residues before the CDR3 finishes, and the germline J gene fills in the end. The rearrangement links TRBV19 to TRBJ1-6, with TRBD1 matching 7 bases. TRBJ1-6 has ORF status, its function being uncertain. Germline V lookup: CDR1 FNHDT, CDR2 SITEND (reference sequence). The CDR3 has 14 residues. V was pared by 1 base and J by 5 bases, with 0 bases of the junction left unmatched. Here the CDR3 reads CASSIQGDNSPLYF. The DNA read from the CDR3 is TGTGCCAGCAGTATACAGGGGGATAATTCGCCC.

The sample holds a few counts of this clone. The listed TCRdb protein conflicts with the DNA translation at residue 9, and the protein shown is translated directly from the DNA. Gene names are the mouse ones. The DNA read from the CDR3 is TGTGCTAGGGTTTCGGGGGGGTCGCCC. It yields the protein CARVSGGSP. The whole CDR3 reads CARVSGGSPLYF. This chain connects TRBV21 to TRBJ1-6; D may be TRBD1 (5 bases). The CDR3 extends 3 residues past the end of the read, so its final part is completed from the germline J gene. TRBV21 is flagged as an ORF with uncertain function. TRBJ1-6 qualifies as an ORF whose function is uncertain. The CDR3 is made up of 12 amino acids. V was cut by 9 bases and J by 10 bases, with 13 bases left in between.

This clone appeared many times. Genes here carry mouse names. The read is 4 residues too short to cover the CDR3 end, so that end is filled in from the germline J gene. V is TRBV13-3 and J is TRBJ2-2, with D perhaps matching TRBD1 (6 bases). CDR1 NNHDY and CDR2 SYVADS come from the germline V gene. V lost 4 bases and J lost 3, with 10 bases in between. This CDR3 is 14 amino acids long. The CDR3 spells CASSLQGYTGQLYF. The sequenced CDR3 bases are TGTGCCAGCAGTCTACAGGGATACACCGGG.

At least ten counts were recorded for this clone. All gene names here are mouse names. The observed sequence ends 4 residues before the CDR3 terminus, with the missing tail filled in from the germline J gene. The chain has TRBV14 and TRBJ1-1; 8 positions match TRBD1. The CDR3 sequence is 14 residues long. The germline CDR1 and CDR2 sequences are SGHDT and FRDEAV. The ends lost 5 bases at V and 3 bases at J; junction bases unmatched: 6. Partial CDR3 DNA: TGTGCCAGCAGCTCCGGGACAGGCCACACA. It is translated as CASSSGTGHT. The CDR3, in full, reads CASSSGTGHTEVFF.

This clone was detected ten times or more. Gene and germline names: mouse. The read finishes 4 residues shy of the CDR3 end, and the germline J gene is used to complete it. The genes are TRBV13-1 and TRBJ1-1, with a weak D call TRBD1 (6 bases). Looked up from germline, CDR1 is NSHNY and CDR2 is SYGAGN. Trimming shortened V by 0 bases and J by 0 bases, and 9 bases separated the two germline ends. CDR3 size: 15 residues. The covered CDR3 bases are TGTGCCAGCAGTGATGGGGGACACTCAAACACA. Its translation is CASSDGGHSNT. The full CDR3 is CASSDGGHSNTEVFF.

Details on this clone: Gene names and germline match the mouse. The read ends 4 residues early relative to the CDR3; the germline J gene fills the gap. The chain carries TRBV13-1 and TRBJ2-4, with a possible D match to TRBD1 (5 bases). The CDR3 loop spans 12 amino acids. Germline lookup yields CDR1 NSHNY and CDR2 SYGAGN. The CDR3 bases that were read are TGTGCCAGCAGTCCCAGGGAAAAC. It is translated as CASSPREN. The whole CDR3 reads CASSPRENTLYF.

Worth noting for this clone: Genes and germline come from the mouse. The read ends 4 residues early relative to the CDR3; the germline J gene fills the gap. The gene calls are TRBV14 and TRBJ2-7; TRBD1 is a possible D gene (5 bases). The CDR3 totals 14 residues. Germline assignment: CDR1 SGHDT and CDR2 FRDEAV. The V end was cut by 4 bases, the J end by 0 bases, with 11 bases between. CDR3: CASSIPGSSYEQYF. The sequenced CDR3 bases are TGTGCCAGCAGTATACCAGGGAGCTCCTAT.

This clone has ten or more counts. Translating the DNA gives a protein that differs from the TCRdb entry at residue 11; the protein shown here is that DNA translation. Gene names and germline refer to mouse. The CDR3 is cut off 3 residues early in the read; its end comes from the germline J gene. The rearrangement joins TRBV31 to TRBJ1-3; D is possibly TRBD1 (6 bases). The V end lost 2 bases, the J end lost 0 bases, and 8 bases lay between the germline ends. Germline lookup yields CDR1 GKSSPN and CDR2 SITVG. The length of the CDR3 is 14 residues. This CDR3 reads CAWSTRGSGNTLYF. The covered CDR3 bases are TGTGCCTGGAGTACCAGGGGTTCTGGAAATACG.

This clone showed up many times. The translated DNA and TCRdb's protein are not identical at residue 12; the protein here was translated from the DNA. Gene names follow the mouse nomenclature. CDR3 loop: CASTSGQGYNSPLYF. CDR3 DNA (partial): TGTGCCAGCACCTCCGGACAGGGCTATAATTCGCCC. The chain joins TRBV19 to TRBJ1-6, with 8 bases identical to TRBD1. The CDR3 goes on 3 residues after the read ends, and that part is filled in from the germline J gene. TRBJ1-6 counts as an open reading frame of uncertain function. The V gene end was trimmed by 6 bases and the J gene end by 3 bases; junction bases not matched to a gene: 5. CDR3 length: 15 amino acids. Germline values: CDR1 FNHDT, CDR2 SITEND (reference sequence).

The sample holds many counts of this clone. The gene names given are mouse names. Read coverage stops 4 residues before the CDR3 terminus; the germline J gene supplies the remainder. The chain recombines TRBV14 with TRBJ2-7, with TRBD2 identical over 10 bases. This CDR3 contains 15 residues. Germline trimming cut 5 bases from V and 0 bases from J; bases unmatched to any gene: 5. Germline V gene lookup returns CDR1 SGHDT and CDR2 FRDEAV. CDR3 amino acids: CASSLTGGSSYEQYF. The covered CDR3 bases are TGTGCCAGCAGCCTGACTGGGGGGAGCTCCTAT.

In its sample, this clone was seen many times. Mouse gene names apply. With the read ending 4 residues before the CDR3 end, the germline J gene is used to fill in that end. This sequence joins TRBV19 and TRBJ1-4, with 10 bases aligning to TRBD1. In germline, CDR1 is FNHDT, CDR2 SITEND (reference sequence). This CDR3 is built from 15 residues. V was clipped by 1 base and J by 6 bases; unmatched bases: 3. The CDR3 is CASSILGTGDERLFF. The CDR3 DNA, read in part, is TGTGCCAGCAGTATATTGGGGACAGGGGACGAA.

This clone has just a few counts. Gene names are the mouse ones. The read terminates 4 residues ahead of where the CDR3 ends, so the germline J gene completes it. This chain connects TRBV1 to TRBJ1-4; D ambiguous. The CDR3 spans 14 residues. CDR1 and CDR2 (germline): NSQYPW, LRSPGD (reference sequence). V lost 1 base, J lost 5 bases, and 8 bases lay in between. The sequenced CDR3 bases are TGCACCTGCAGTGCAGCCAGTGATAACGAA. Its translation is CTCSAASDNE. The entire CDR3 reads CTCSAASDNERLFF.

This clone is labeled medium-sized. Any gene name here is a mouse gene name. Read sequence stops 4 residues before the CDR3 end, and the germline J gene provides the missing end. This sequence joins TRBV13-3 and TRBJ1-1, with D perhaps TRBD1 (6 bases). In germline, CDR1 is NNHDY, CDR2 SYVADS. The CDR3 totals 14 residues. Trimming left V 5 bases short and J 0 bases short, with 11 bases between. The CDR3 loop is CASSRDTTNTEVFF. The CDR3 DNA, read in part, is TGTGCCAGCAGCAGGGACACCACAAACACA.